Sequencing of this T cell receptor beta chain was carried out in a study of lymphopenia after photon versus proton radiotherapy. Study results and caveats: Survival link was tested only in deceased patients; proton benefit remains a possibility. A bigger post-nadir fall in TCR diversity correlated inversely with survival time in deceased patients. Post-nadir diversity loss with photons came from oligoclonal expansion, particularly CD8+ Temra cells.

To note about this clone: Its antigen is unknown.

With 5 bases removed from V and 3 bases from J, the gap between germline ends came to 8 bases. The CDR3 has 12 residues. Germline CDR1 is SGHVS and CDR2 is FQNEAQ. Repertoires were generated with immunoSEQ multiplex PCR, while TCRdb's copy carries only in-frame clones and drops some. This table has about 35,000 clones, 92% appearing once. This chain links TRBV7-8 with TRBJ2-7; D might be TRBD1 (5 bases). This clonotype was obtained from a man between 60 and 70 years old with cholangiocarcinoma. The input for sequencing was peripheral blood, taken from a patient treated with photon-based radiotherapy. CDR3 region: CASSPGNYEQYF. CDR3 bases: TGTGCCAGCAGCCCAGGGAACTACGAGCAGTACTTC.